The 12 T cell receptor beta chains reported below all come from one sample, sequenced in a study of post-analysis software for immune sequencing data. Study-level points and caveats: Several TRBV segments were more frequent in patients than controls; TRBV5-6, TRBV5-1 and TRBV20-1 belonged to this group.

The TCR beta cDNA libraries contained unique molecular identifiers. TCRdb recomputed calls from the PCR reads with MiXCR, one row per CDR3 protein. Here the sample spans roughly 870,000 distinct CDR3 sequences, approximately 50% being singletons. Antigens of these TCRs are unknown. Sequencing used blood. Every receptor here comes from a girl aged 5-17 years with multiple sclerosis.

This rearrangement joins TRBV5-1 to TRBJ2-7; D gene uncertain. Germline CDR1 reads SGHRS; CDR2 reads YFSETQ. The CDR3 covers 15 residues. The V and J ends lost 3 bases and 4 bases respectively, with 17 bases between them. CDR3 loop: CASSSSSGRMYEQYF. The CDR3 DNA reads as TGCGCCAGCAGCTCATCCTCCGGGCGAATGTACGAGCAGTACTTC.

This clonotype was observed once. This CDR3 reads CASSQGLAEREAQYF. The CDR3 coding sequence is TGTGCCAGCAGCCAAGGACTAGCGGAGCGGGAAGCGCAGTATTTT. The chain employs TRBV4-2 and TRBJ2-3, with 9 bases that match TRBD2. Germline V CDR1 and CDR2: LGHNA, YNFKEQ. The trim removed 1 base at V and 10 bases at J, leaving 9 bases unmatched. The CDR3 sequence is 15 residues long.

The genes are TRBV20-1 and TRBJ1-5; D is possibly TRBD1 (5 bases). In germline, CDR1 is DFQATT, CDR2 SNEGSKA (reference sequence). This CDR3 region has 14 residues. Trimming pared 1 base from V and 6 bases from J, leaving 13 bases between. CDR3 protein: CSARVPRAGQPQHF. CDR3 sequence (DNA): TGCAGTGCTAGAGTTCCCAGGGCGGGTCAGCCCCAGCATTTT.

CDR3 loop: CASSERGGRTDTQYF. CDR3 coding DNA: TGTGCCAGCAGCGAACGGGGGGGTCGCACAGATACGCAGTATTTT. The chain couples TRBV5-6 to TRBJ2-3, with 8 bases aligning to TRBD2. The CDR3 sequence is 15 residues long. CDR1 is SGHDT, CDR2 YYEEEE, per germline. With V trimmed by 4 bases and J by 1 base, 5 bases remained unmatched.

This rearrangement joins TRBV5-1 to TRBJ2-7; D may be TRBD1 (6 bases). There are 16 residues in the CDR3. V was shortened by 3 bases and J by 4 bases, with 20 bases between the two germline ends. Germline loops: CDR1 SGHRS, CDR2 YFSETQ. This CDR3 reads CASSYAGAWASYEQYF. The CDR3 DNA reads as TGCGCCAGCAGCTACGCAGGGGCATGGGCATCTTACGAGCAGTACTTC.

This CDR3 is CASSQGQRTYEQYF. The CDR3 DNA sequence: TGTGCCAGCAGTCAGGGACAGCGGACCTACGAGCAGTACTTC. The chain is built from TRBV6-5 and TRBJ2-5; 7 bases fit TRBD1. With the DNA end fitting TRBJ2-7 better, the J assignment may be wrong. This CDR3 is built from 14 residues. Germline-derived CDR1 and CDR2 are MNHEY and SVGAGI.

Here the CDR3 reads CSARGLIYNEQFF. CDR3 sequence (DNA): TGCAGCGCCCGGGGACTAATCTACAATGAGCAGTTCTTC. The rearrangement joins TRBV29-1 to TRBJ2-1; 7 positions match TRBD2. The CDR3 contains 13 residues. V was clipped by 7 bases and J by 3 bases; unmatched bases: 6. The V gene's germline CDR1 is SQVTM and CDR2 ANQGSEA.

This clonotype showed up just a few times. This sequence joins TRBV5-1 and TRBJ1-6; D is ambiguous. Germline V gives CDR1 SGHRS, CDR2 YFSETQ. This CDR3 is 15 amino acids long. The ends were cut back, 1 base at V and 2 bases at J, with 7 bases in the middle. CDR3 sequence (DNA): TGCGCCAGCAGCTTGCGAGGGACCTATAATTCACCCCTCCACTTT. The encoded protein is CASSLRGTYNSPLHF.

The V call is TRBV5-1, the J call TRBJ2-7; TRBD1 might be the D (6 bases). The CDR3 contains 14 residues. V gave up 4 bases and J gave up 7 bases, with 18 bases separating them. The germline gives CDR1 SGHRS, CDR2 YFSETQ. The DNA for the CDR3 is TGCGCCAGCAGCCCTTCAGGGTTAGGGGGTGAGCAGTACTTC. Protein: CASSPSGLGGEQYF.

The J gene is TRBJ1-6, the V gene TRBV10-3; D is perhaps TRBD1 (5 bases). Germline V CDR1 and CDR2: ENHRY, SYGVKD. The CDR3 length is 14 residues. The ends were cut back, 8 bases at V and 5 bases at J, with 13 bases in the middle. DNA for the CDR3: TGTGCCATCGCCGGGACGCAGCATAATTCACCCCTCCACTTT. This encodes CAIAGTQHNSPLHF.

This chain uses TRBV12-3 or TRBV12-4 with TRBJ2-1, with 10 nucleotides matching TRBD1. The CDR3 is 14 amino acids. Trimming cost V 7 bases and J 2 bases; bases outside gene matches: 2. Here the CDR3 reads CASTGTGAYNEQFF. The DNA of the CDR3 is TGTGCCAGCACCGGGACAGGGGCCTACAATGAGCAGTTCTTC.

The V call is TRBV2, the J call TRBJ2-3; TRBD2 matches 12 bases. V shed 6 bases and J 3 bases; nucleotides not matched to a gene: 7. Germline CDR1 is SNHLY and CDR2 is FYNNEI. The CDR3 spans 16 residues. This chain's CDR3 is CASRLLAGGSTDTQYF. The DNA of the CDR3 is TGTGCCAGCAGGTTACTAGCGGGAGGTTCGACAGATACGCAGTATTTT.